This TCR beta chain was sequenced for a study of T cell responses to AZD1222 COVID-19 vaccine. The wider study: Investigators merged groups given second doses at roughly 4 or roughly 12 weeks.

The repertoire was sequenced with immunoSEQ multiplex PCR; TCRdb's copy has only in-frame clones and lacks some. The sample has about 99,000 clones; about 90% are singletons. Germline assignment: CDR1 MGHDK and CDR2 SYGVNS. Trimming took off 4 bases at V and 4 bases at J, with 16 bases between the two ends. The CDR3 contains 15 residues. Study results and limitations: Among AZD1222 vaccinees, only six were seropositive at baseline.

This clone appeared a few times. The antigen remains unidentified. The receptor was isolated from an adult in good health. The V call is TRBV25-1, the J call TRBJ2-5; TRBD1 or TRBD2 may be the D gene (6 bases each). Source: peripheral blood, taken on day 0 of AZD1222 vaccination. In DNA, the CDR3 is TGTGCCAGCAGTGCCGTAGGGGGGACCAGAGAGACCCAGTACTTC. Residues: CASSAVGGTRETQYF.